Sequencing of this TCR beta chain was carried out in a study of T cell repertoires in cytomegalovirus infection. Study-level information: Public signatures in TCR beta pointed to CMV infection and matching HLA type.

Study-wide findings and caveats: Cumulative frequency of public TCR beta families picked out carriers of CMV plus the relevant HLA. Ex vivo responses were dominated by HLA-C-restricted CMV-specific TCR beta clonotypes.

The sample holds a few counts of this clonotype. Its specificity is unknown. TCRdb analysed the reads with MiXCR anew, one entry per CDR3 protein. The sample shows nearly 650,000 distinct CDR3 sequences, roughly 24% of them seen only once. V trimming: 2 bases; J trimming: 3 bases; junction bases outside the gene matches: 4. CDR3 length: 15 residues. Germline V lookup: CDR1 MNHEY, CDR2 SVGAGI. This receptor was obtained from a human donor in good health (CMV status not recorded). Some clones in this sample may be carry-over from other donors' samples. Sequencing was performed on CD8+ T cells from PBMCs. The rearrangement links TRBV6-5 to TRBJ2-3; TRBD2 matches 8 bases. The CDR3 here is CASSYLSGATDTQYF. In DNA, the CDR3 is TGTGCCAGCAGTTACCTTAGCGGGGCAACAGATACGCAGTATTTT.